The next 29 T cell receptor beta chains were all read from a single sample in a study of T cells after yellow fever vaccination. From the 5' RACE reads, TCRdb called clonotypes with MiXCR, one entry per CDR3 protein. The table lists approximately 250,000 distinct CDR3 sequences, more than 3.5% of them singletons. The sequenced sample was PBMCs, obtained 15 days after the yellow fever booster vaccination. These receptors were obtained from a young man who received the YFV17D yellow fever vaccine.

The sample holds many counts of this clonotype. The chain has TRBV3-1 and TRBJ2-3, with D possibly TRBD2 on 5 matching bases. This CDR3 has 14 residues. Looked up from germline, CDR1 is LGHDT and CDR2 is YNNKEL (reference sequence). Trimming cost V 8 bases and J 2 bases, with 14 bases left between them. The CDR3 bases are TGTGCCAGCGGCTCCGAGCGGTTCACAGATACGCAGTATTTT. This gives the protein CASGSERFTDTQYF.

This clonotype has at least ten counts. The V call is TRBV7-2, the J call TRBJ2-1, with 8 nucleotides matching TRBD2. The V and J ends lost 7 bases and 3 bases, in that order; junction bases with no gene match: 8. The CDR3 loop spans 15 amino acids. Germline values: CDR1 SGHTA, CDR2 FQGNSA. CDR3 coding DNA: TGTGCCAGCAACACGGGGACTAGTGTCTACAATGAGCAGTTCTTC. Amino acids: CASNTGTSVYNEQFF.

In its sample, this clonotype was seen a few times. The chain recombines TRBV19 with TRBJ1-3; D gene uncertain. V was trimmed by 7 bases and J by 2 bases, leaving 18 bases between them. This CDR3 contains 16 residues. Germline V gene lookup returns CDR1 LNHDA and CDR2 SQIVND (reference sequence). The CDR3 DNA reads TGTGCCAGTACCACCCATGCAGCGGACCCTGGAAACACCATATATTTT. Translating it yields CASTTHAADPGNTIYF.

This clonotype was counted ten times or more. The chain recombines TRBV5-1 with TRBJ2-3; 9 bases are shared with TRBD2. Germline V gives CDR1 SGHRS, CDR2 YFSETQ. This CDR3 has 16 amino acids. The V gene end was trimmed by 0 bases and the J gene end by 0 bases; junction bases not matched to a gene: 2. CDR3 loop: CASSLGGGASTDTQYF. The CDR3 bases are TGCGCCAGCAGCTTGGGCGGGGGGGCCAGCACAGATACGCAGTATTTT.

This clonotype was picked up one time. The chain recombines TRBV6-6 with TRBJ1-2, with a tentative D call TRBD1 (5 bases). Germline CDR1 is MNHNY and CDR2 is SVGAGI (reference sequence). The CDR3 runs to 13 residues. Trimming removed 3 bases at V and 5 bases at J, with 10 bases between. The CDR3 protein is CASSYQDNYGYTF. The CDR3 DNA follows: TGTGCCAGCAGTTATCAGGACAATTATGGCTACACCTTC.

This clonotype occurred many times. This chain joins TRBV5-5 and TRBJ1-2; no clear D. The CDR3 contains 13 residues. V lost 1 base to trimming and J lost 8 bases, with 12 bases between them. Germline V gives CDR1 SGHKS, CDR2 YYEKEE (reference sequence). CDR3 nucleotide sequence: TGTGCCAGCAGCTTGTCCGCAGCTGGGGGCTACACCTTC. Residues: CASSLSAAGGYTF.

This clonotype has ten or more counts. The J gene is TRBJ2-3, the V gene TRBV12-3 or TRBV12-4; 7 positions match TRBD1. The trim removed 6 bases at V and 0 bases at J, leaving 9 bases unmatched. This CDR3 has 16 residues. For the CDR3, the DNA is TGTGCCAGCAGGACCGGGACAGTTATTAGCACAGATACGCAGTATTTT. Translation gives CASRTGTVISTDTQYF.

This clonotype was counted many times. CDR3 sequence: CASSSPLAGAINEQFF. The CDR3 DNA is TGTGCCAGCAGCTCACCTCTAGCGGGGGCCATAAATGAGCAGTTCTTC. This chain uses TRBV11-1 with TRBJ2-1; 10 nucleotides match TRBD2. The germline V gene has CDR1 SGHAT and CDR2 FQDESV (reference sequence). The V and J ends lost 4 bases and 7 bases, in that order; junction bases with no gene match: 10. The CDR3 spans 16 residues.

This clonotype was seen ten or more times. The J gene is TRBJ2-6, the V gene TRBV2; no definite D call. Germline-derived CDR1 and CDR2 are SNHLY and FYNNEI. The length of the CDR3 is 16 residues. V lost 5 bases, J lost 0 bases, and 11 bases lay in between. For the CDR3, the DNA is TGTGCCAGCAGTCGTCCCCCACGCTCTGGGGCCAACGTCCTGACTTTC. Protein: CASSRPPRSGANVLTF.

This clonotype was seen repeatedly, ten times or more. The chain links TRBV27 to TRBJ1-1; D may be TRBD1 (5 bases). The CDR3 spans 13 residues. V lost 8 bases to trimming and J lost 5 bases, with 15 bases between them. Germline V lookup: CDR1 MNHEY, CDR2 SMNVEV (reference sequence). CDR3 sequence reads: CASCTPGGTEAFF. CDR3 DNA: TGTGCCAGCTGCACTCCGGGGGGAACTGAAGCTTTCTTT.

The table lists this clonotype with many counts. The chain combines TRBV9 with TRBJ2-3, with D unclear. CDR3 length: 15 amino acids. Trimming cost V 4 bases and J 0 bases, with 12 bases left between them. Germline CDR1 SGDLS, CDR2 YYNGEE. The CDR3: CASSNRQASTDTQYF. The CDR3 nucleotides read TGTGCCAGCAGCAATCGTCAGGCCAGCACAGATACGCAGTATTTT.

In this sample, this clonotype turned up many times. The gene calls are TRBV12-3 or TRBV12-4 and TRBJ2-1; D not resolved. Between the trimmed V and J ends, which lost 7 bases and 2 bases, there was a span of 9 bases. The CDR3 totals 13 residues. CDR3 in DNA: TGTGCCAGCACCCCGACACCCTACAATGAGCAGTTCTTC. Its protein product is CASTPTPYNEQFF.

Ten or more counts support this clonotype. The chain couples TRBV7-9 to TRBJ2-7; maybe TRBD2 (7 bases). The V and J ends lost 1 base and 0 bases respectively, with 13 bases between them. This CDR3 comprises 16 residues. CDR1 and CDR2 (germline): SEHNR, FQNEAQ (reference sequence). The CDR3 DNA sequence: TGTGCCAGCAGCTTAGGCGGGGGCCGGAGCTCCTACGAGCAGTACTTC. Translating it yields CASSLGGGRSSYEQYF.

This clonotype appeared many times. The chain uses TRBV10-3 and TRBJ2-2; TRBD2 might be the D (5 bases). Deletions cut 6 bases from V and 1 base from J, with 12 bases between. This CDR3 comprises 15 residues. Germline CDR1 and CDR2: ENHRY and SYGVKD. In DNA form, the CDR3 reads TGTGCCATCAGCCCGGGGTACGGGAACACCGGGGAGCTGTTTTTT. Translating gives CAISPGYGNTGELFF.

This clonotype occurred many times. The chain couples TRBV5-1 to TRBJ1-1; no clear D gene. Deletions cut 0 bases from V and 0 bases from J, with 9 bases between. The CDR3 contains 15 residues. Germline values: CDR1 SGHRS, CDR2 YFSETQ. CDR3 DNA: TGCGCCAGCAGCTTGGTTTACGCCATGAACACTGAAGCTTTCTTT. Translation: CASSLVYAMNTEAFF.

The chain couples TRBV7-2 to TRBJ2-5; 8 nucleotides align to TRBD1. Trimming at V came to 4 bases and at J to 6 bases, leaving 7 bases not matched to a gene. Germline CDR1 and CDR2: SGHTA and FQGNSA. The CDR3 totals 14 residues. The CDR3 loop reads CASSSRDRMQTQYF. CDR3 coding DNA: TGTGCCAGCAGCTCCCGGGACAGGATGCAGACCCAGTACTTC.

Ten or more counts support this clonotype. The rearrangement joins TRBV15 to TRBJ2-3; possible D gene TRBD2, 6 bases. Trimming took 0 bases from V and 4 from J, leaving 17 bases between them. This CDR3 is built from 17 residues. Germline CDR1 reads LNHNV; CDR2 reads YYDKDF (reference sequence). The CDR3 sequence is CATSRDGARRGPDTQYF. The CDR3 DNA reads as TGTGCCACCAGCAGAGATGGGGCTAGGAGGGGCCCAGATACGCAGTATTTT.

This clonotype appeared a few times. The chain links TRBV20-1 to TRBJ2-5; D gene ambiguous. V lost 0 bases to trimming and J lost 0 bases, with 14 bases between them. CDR3 size: 16 residues. The germline V gene has CDR1 DFQATT and CDR2 SNEGSKA (reference sequence). This CDR3 reads CSARDFSMGHQETQYF. The CDR3 DNA follows: TGCAGTGCTAGAGATTTTTCAATGGGCCACCAAGAGACCCAGTACTTC.

This clonotype was observed a few times. The V gene is TRBV12-3 or TRBV12-4, the J gene TRBJ2-5; TRBD2 matches 10 bases. V lost 5 bases and J lost 10; bases outside the gene matches: 13. This CDR3 is 15 amino acids long. This CDR3 reads CASSQIAGGLKGQYF. The CDR3 DNA reads TGTGCCAGCAGTCAGATAGCGGGGGGCCTCAAAGGCCAGTACTTC.

This clonotype was recorded many times. V gene TRBV7-2 combines with J gene TRBJ1-6; D gene uncertain. The V end lost 2 bases, the J end lost 11 bases, and 7 bases lay between the germline ends. CDR1 SGHTA and CDR2 FQGNSA come from the germline V gene. The CDR3 is 12 residues long. The CDR3 coding sequence is TGTGCCAGCAGCTTATTCGGCCCACCCCTCCACTTT. The encoded protein is CASSLFGPPLHF.

This clonotype was counted at least ten times. This chain connects TRBV10-1 to TRBJ1-1; D gene uncertain. The CDR3 sequence is 13 residues long. V shed 5 bases and J shed 7 bases, with 14 bases lying between them. CDR1 and CDR2 from the germline V gene are WNHNN and SYGVQD (reference sequence). DNA of the CDR3: TGCGCCAGCAGTCCCGCACCCCACGGTGAAGCTTTCTTT. This sequence encodes CASSPAPHGEAFF.

At least ten counts were recorded for this clonotype. V and J are TRBV20-1 and TRBJ2-1; 10 bases match TRBD2. V dropped 0 bases and J dropped 4; count of bases not matched to a gene: 6. The CDR3 is 16 amino acids. Germline CDR1 is DFQATT and CDR2 is SNEGSKA (reference sequence). In DNA, the CDR3 is TGCAGTGCTAGAGATCGGAAGCGGGGGGGATACAATGAGCAGTTCTTC. Protein: CSARDRKRGGYNEQFF.

The sample holds many counts of this clonotype. V usage is TRBV7-2 and J usage is TRBJ1-2; D not certain. V dropped 1 base and J dropped 2 bases, with 8 bases sitting between them. The CDR3 is 14 residues long. The germline gives CDR1 SGHTA, CDR2 FQGNSA. CDR3 coding DNA: TGTGCCAGCAGCTTAGGGGGTTTCAACTATGGCTACACCTTC. Residues: CASSLGGFNYGYTF.

This clonotype was picked up many times. The rearrangement uses TRBV5-1 and TRBJ1-2; the D is unclear. Germline CDR1 SGHRS, CDR2 YFSETQ. Trimming shortened V by 0 bases and J by 8 bases, and 17 bases separated the two germline ends. The length of the CDR3 is 15 residues. CDR3 residues: CASSLGELGARGYTF. CDR3 bases: TGCGCCAGCAGCTTGGGCGAACTAGGCGCGAGAGGCTACACCTTC.

This clonotype came up many times. The CDR3 here is CATSGTGVDTGELFF. The DNA for the CDR3 is TGTGCCACCAGTGGGACAGGGGTGGACACCGGGGAGCTGTTTTTT. V usage is TRBV24-1 and J usage is TRBJ2-2, with 9 bases that match TRBD1. The CDR3 is 15 amino acids. Germline CDR1 reads KGHDR; CDR2 reads SFDVKD. J gave up 3 bases and V 5 bases, and 3 bases lay outside the gene matches.

This clonotype has at least ten counts. This chain connects TRBV6-2 or TRBV6-3 to TRBJ2-1; D unclear. The CDR3 length is 13 residues. V dropped 7 bases and J dropped 3 bases, with 10 bases sitting between them. The germline gives CDR1 MNHEY, CDR2 SVGEGT. In DNA form, the CDR3 reads TGTGCCAGCACTCCACCGGGCTACAATGAGCAGTTCTTC. It encodes CASTPPGYNEQFF.

This clonotype was recorded at least ten times. The chain uses TRBV4-2 and TRBJ2-5; 9 bases fit TRBD2. With 0 bases clipped from V and 5 bases from J, the junction kept 7 bases outside the gene matches. In germline, CDR1 is LGHNA, CDR2 YNFKEQ. This CDR3 is 16 amino acids long. DNA of the CDR3: TGTGCCAGCAGCCAAGATACCGGGACTAGCTATGAGACCCAGTACTTC. It codes for CASSQDTGTSYETQYF.

This clonotype was picked up many times. The chain has TRBV5-8 and TRBJ2-7, with D tentatively TRBD1 (5 bases). Trimming cost V 5 bases and J 2 bases, with 17 bases left between them. The CDR3 runs to 15 residues. Germline CDR1 and CDR2: SGHTS and YDEGEE. This CDR3 is CASSAPQVWTYEQYF. Written as DNA, the CDR3 is TGTGCCAGCAGTGCCCCACAGGTTTGGACCTACGAGCAGTACTTC.

This clonotype showed up many times. V usage is TRBV6-2 or TRBV6-3 and J usage is TRBJ2-3; D is perhaps TRBD1 (6 bases). Trimming removed 6 bases from V and 2 bases from J, with 15 bases in between. Per germline, CDR1 MNHEY and CDR2 SVGEGT. This CDR3 contains 15 residues. The CDR3 is CASRDQGTLTDTQYF. In DNA, the CDR3 is TGTGCCAGCAGAGACCAGGGGACCCTCACAGATACGCAGTATTTT.